The present entry profiles one TCR beta chain with its context. Antigen unknown. The data derive from a study of T cell repertoires in cytomegalovirus infection. This CDR3 spans 16 amino acids. V trimming: 2 bases; J trimming: 4 bases; junction bases outside the gene matches: 6. Per the germline V gene, CDR1 is SGHTA and CDR2 is FQGNSA. One entry per CDR3 protein, called by TCRdb with MiXCR from the reads. The sample yields some 700,000 distinct CDR3 sequences, roughly 30% seen once. This receptor was obtained from a human donor in good health (CMV status not recorded). Some clones in this sample may be carry-over from other donors' samples. This material consisted of cultured PBMCs, taken from culture after CMV antigen stimulation. The V call is TRBV7-2, the J call TRBJ2-1; TRBD2 matches at 9 bases. The CDR3 is CASSLRGSGRYNEQFF. The CDR3 coding sequence is TGTGCCAGCAGCTTACGCGGAAGCGGGAGGTACAATGAGCAGTTCTTC.